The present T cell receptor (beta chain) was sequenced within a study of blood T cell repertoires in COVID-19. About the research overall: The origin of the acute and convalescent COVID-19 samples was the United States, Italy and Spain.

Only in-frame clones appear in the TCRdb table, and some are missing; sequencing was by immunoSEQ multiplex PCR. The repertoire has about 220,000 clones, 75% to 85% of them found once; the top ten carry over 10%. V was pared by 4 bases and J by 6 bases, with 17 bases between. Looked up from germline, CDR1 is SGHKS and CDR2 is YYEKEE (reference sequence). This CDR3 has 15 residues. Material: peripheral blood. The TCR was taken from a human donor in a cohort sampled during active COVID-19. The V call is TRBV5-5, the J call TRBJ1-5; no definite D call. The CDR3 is CASSPVEVKVQPQHF. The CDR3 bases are TGTGCCAGCAGCCCCGTGGAGGTGAAGGTTCAGCCCCAGCATTTT. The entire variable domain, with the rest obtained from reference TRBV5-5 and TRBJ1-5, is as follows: DAGVTQSPTHLIKTRGQQVTLRCSPISGHKSVSWYQQVLGQGPQFIFQYYEKEERGRGNFPDRFSARQFPNYSSELNVNALLLGDSALYLCASSPVEVKVQPQHFGDGTRLSIL.